This T cell receptor beta chain was identified during a study of T cell responses to AZD1222 COVID-19 vaccine. TCRdb keeps only in-frame clones here, not all; method: immunoSEQ multiplex PCR. The table shows some 150,000 clones, with over 85% occurring only once. CDR3 length: 17 amino acids. With 3 bases removed from V and 2 bases from J, the gap between germline ends came to 20 bases. Germline V CDR1 and CDR2: SGHRS, YFSETQ. Sample: peripheral blood, taken on day 0 of AZD1222 vaccination. The clonotype originates from an adult in good health. This sequence joins TRBV5-1 and TRBJ1-2; D possibly corresponds to TRBD1 (6 bases). In nucleotides, the CDR3 is TGCGCCAGCAGCTCGCTCCGGGACATCGGACGAAACTATGGCTACACCTTC. It codes for CASSSLRDIGRNYGYTF.